A selection of T cell receptor beta chains follows, all from one sample in a study of blood T cell repertoires in COVID-19. Assay: immunoSEQ multiplex PCR; the TCRdb copy retains only in-frame clones and omits some. The table lists about 100,000 clones, approximately 86% of them singletons. Material for sequencing was peripheral blood. The receptors come from a man at least 80 years old with acute or convalescent COVID-19. Each CDR3 is given with its conserved first and last residue. A D gene is named only where the DNA matches it firmly. For some rows the clone size is stated as once, few or many, or as a class when expanded; others skip it.

J | V | size | D | CDR3 | DNA
TRBJ2-7 | TRBV6-5 | . | TRBD2 | CASRRSGRAYEQYF | TGTGCCAGCAGACGAAGCGGGAGGGCCTACGAGCAGTACTTC
TRBJ1-3 | TRBV29-1 | few | . | CSGHSGNTIYF | TGCAGCGGACACTCTGGAAACACCATATATTTT
TRBJ2-7 | TRBV5-6 | few | . | CASSFSGSYEQYF | TGTGCCAGCAGCTTCTCGGGCTCCTACGAGCAGTACTTC
TRBJ2-1 | TRBV7-3 | . | TRBD1 | CASSHGTGEDEQFF | TGTGCCAGCAGCCACGGGACAGGGGAAGATGAGCAGTTCTTC
TRBJ2-1 | TRBV5-6 | . | TRBD2 | CASSFRGAGIRREQFF | TGTGCCAGCAGCTTTCGAGGAGCGGGGATAAGGAGGGAGCAGTTCTTC
TRBJ1-4 | TRBV4-3 | . | TRBD1 | CASSQDNSAGGGDEKLFF | TGCGCCAGCAGCCAAGATAATAGCGCAGGGGGCGGTGACGAAAAACTGTTTTTT
TRBJ2-6 | TRBV7-3 | . | . | CASSPRLQTDSSGANVLTF | TGTGCCAGCAGCCCGAGGCTCCAGACAGACTCCTCTGGGGCCAACGTCCTGACTTTC
TRBJ2-7 | TRBV3-1/TRBV3-2 | . | TRBD1 | CASSQATGGKEYF | TGTGCCAGCAGCCAGGCAACAGGGGGGAAGGAGTACTTC
TRBJ2-1 | TRBV5-4 | . | . | CASSRDIPDEQFF | TGTGCCAGCTCCCGGGACATTCCCGATGAGCAGTTCTTC
TRBJ2-1 | TRBV19 | . | TRBD2 | CASSSSSGRNHEQFF | TGTGCCAGTAGTTCCTCTAGCGGGAGAAACCATGAGCAGTTCTTC
TRBJ2-2 | TRBV9 | . | . | CASSVSEQGVTGELFF | TGTGCCAGCAGCGTATCAGAGCAGGGTGTCACCGGGGAGCTGTTTTTT
TRBJ2-3 | TRBV5-4 | . | TRBD1 | CASSSTAGTGGRDTQYF | TGTGCCAGCAGTTCCACGGCTGGGACAGGAGGAAGGGATACGCAGTATTTT
TRBJ1-4 | TRBV28 | . | TRBD1 | CASSLDRGREKLFF | TGTGCCAGCAGTTTGGACAGGGGGAGGGAAAAACTGTTTTTT
TRBJ2-3 | TRBV5-1 | . | TRBD2 | CASSLDRLAGTDTQYF | TGCGCCAGCAGCTTGGATCGTCTAGCGGGCACAGATACGCAGTATTTT
TRBJ2-1 | TRBV5-1 | . | TRBD2 | CASSLGAGFNNEQFF | TGCGCCAGCAGCTTAGGAGCGGGATTTAACAATGAGCAGTTCTTC
TRBJ2-1 | TRBV19 | . | TRBD2 | CASSIRGTSGFYNEQFF | TGTGCCAGTAGTATACGCGGGACTAGCGGTTTCTACAATGAGCAGTTCTTC
TRBJ1-2 | TRBV7-9 | . | TRBD1 | CASNTGGRGYGYTF | TGTGCCAGCAACACAGGGGGCCGAGGCTATGGCTACACCTTC
TRBJ1-1 | TRBV29-1 | . | TRBD1 | CSAEAGTGDAFF | TGCAGCGCCGAAGCCGGGACAGGGGATGCTTTCTTT
TRBJ2-5 | TRBV6-1 | . | TRBD1 | CASSETTGVQETQYF | TGTGCCAGCAGTGAAACGACAGGGGTCCAAGAGACCCAGTACTTC
TRBJ2-4 | TRBV5-4 | . | TRBD1 | CASSPGTGSAKNIQYF | TGTGCCAGCAGCCCCGGGACAGGGTCAGCCAAAAACATTCAGTACTTC
TRBJ2-7 | TRBV5-1 | . | . | CASSLVAGPYEQYF | TGCGCCAGCAGCTTGGTGGCAGGGCCGTACGAGCAGTACTTC
TRBJ2-3 | TRBV7-2 | once | . | CASSPRGATRRRDTQYF | TGTGCCAGCAGTCCCCGCGGGGCTACTAGGAGACGAGATACGCAGTATTTT
TRBJ2-7 | TRBV5-4 | . | TRBD1 | CASSLVGQGPYEQYF | TGTGCCAGCAGCTTAGTGGGACAGGGTCCCTACGAGCAGTACTTC
TRBJ2-7 | TRBV5-4 | . | TRBD2 | CASSIGTSGSYEQYF | TGTGCCAGCAGCATCGGGACTAGCGGGAGTTACGAGCAGTACTTC
TRBJ1-6 | TRBV9 | . | . | CASSAGIYNSPLHF | TGTGCCAGCAGCGCCGGGATCTATAATTCACCCCTCCACTTT
TRBJ1-3 | TRBV5-5 | . | . | CASSRQAYGNTIYF | TGTGCCAGTAGCCGGCAGGCGTACGGAAACACCATATATTTT
TRBJ1-1 | TRBV6-2/TRBV6-3 | . | TRBD1 | CASSYLGQGNTEAFF | TGTGCCAGCAGTTACCTGGGACAGGGGAACACTGAAGCTTTCTTT
TRBJ2-1 | TRBV6-2/TRBV6-3 | . | TRBD2 | CASSLIRREGGNEQFF | TGTGCCAGCAGTTTAATACGGCGGGAGGGGGGCAATGAGCAGTTCTTC
TRBJ1-5 | TRBV30 | . | . | CAWGTTSINQPQHF | TGTGCCTGGGGGACAACCTCTATCAATCAGCCCCAGCATTTT
TRBJ2-1 | TRBV5-4 | . | TRBD2 | CASSTGAGGYNEQFF | TGTGCCAGCAGCACCGGAGCGGGAGGCTACAATGAGCAGTTCTTC
TRBJ2-1 | TRBV19 | . | TRBD2 | CASSIGPLRAGGNEQFF | TGTGCCAGTAGTATTGGTCCCCTAAGGGCGGGAGGCAATGAGCAGTTCTTC
TRBJ2-5 | TRBV29-1 | . | . | CSVNEGARVTQYF | TGCAGCGTTAACGAGGGAGCACGGGTGACCCAGTACTTC
TRBJ1-5 | TRBV6-5 | . | TRBD1 | CASSPDRVGQPQHF | TGTGCCAGCAGCCCGGACAGGGTCGGACAGCCCCAGCATTTT
TRBJ1-4 | TRBV14 | . | . | CASSQDAGTRKEKLFF | TGTGCCAGCAGCCAAGATGCCGGGACAAGGAAGGAAAAACTGTTTTTT
TRBJ1-1 | TRBV3-1/TRBV3-2 | . | TRBD1 | CASSSHRGLDTEAFF | TGTGCCAGCAGCTCCCACAGGGGCTTGGACACTGAAGCTTTCTTT
TRBJ1-1 | TRBV9 | . | . | CASSAGENTEAFF | TGTGCCAGCAGCGCCGGGGAGAACACTGAAGCTTTCTTT
TRBJ1-6 | TRBV10-3 | once | TRBD1 | CAIRGQGENSPLHF | TGTGCCATCAGGGGACAGGGTGAAAATTCACCCCTCCACTTT
TRBJ1-2 | TRBV7-9 | . | TRBD1 | CASSSAGTGGHGYTF | TGTGCCAGCAGCTCCGCCGGGACAGGGGGCCATGGCTACACCTTC
TRBJ2-1 | TRBV11-3 | . | . | CASSLGRVGSGQFF | TGTGCCAGCAGCTTAGGACGTGTGGGGAGTGGGCAGTTCTTC
TRBJ1-5 | TRBV7-9 | . | . | CASSSDSPPNQPQHF | TGTGCCAGCAGCTCAGACAGCCCGCCCAATCAGCCCCAGCATTTT
TRBJ1-2 | TRBV29-1 | . | TRBD1 | CSVLLAGGGYGYTF | TGCAGCGTTCTACTTGCAGGGGGCGGATATGGCTACACCTTC